The following is a T cell receptor (beta chain) sequence with its context. CDR3 size: 15 residues. Looked up from germline, CDR1 is LNHDA and CDR2 is SQIVND (reference sequence). V lost 0 bases to trimming and J lost 7 bases, with 13 bases between them. Treatment noted: preoperative locoregional IRX-2 cytokine immunotherapy. Samples came from a phase Ib trial of preoperative locoregional IRX-2 cytokine immunotherapy. Libraries were prepared by immunoSEQ multiplex PCR; TCRdb keeps only in-frame clonotypes and omits some of them. The repertoire holds about 420 clones, with around 74% as singletons. The data are from a study of preoperative IRX-2 immunotherapy in early breast cancer.

The clonotype was recovered from a human donor with breast cancer. The chain carries TRBV19 and TRBJ1-5; D is uncertain. Sequenced material: tumor tissue, taken after IRX-2 immunotherapy. The CDR3 reads CASSIDGRTRQPQHF. The CDR3, as DNA: TGTGCCAGTAGTATAGACGGAAGGACCCGGCAGCCCCAGCATTTT.